This T cell receptor beta chain was identified in a study of beta chain features in type 1 diabetes. Study results and caveats: Across all four CD4+ subsets, people with type 1 diabetes showed modestly shorter TCRB CDR3s. Naive, central memory and Treg TCRB repertoires seemed to resemble each other more closely in patients than they did in healthy donors.

This clone was seen a few times. The antigen is undetermined. The whole isolated RNA underwent reverse transcription, so sequencing captured expressed TCRB transcripts. Profiled with immunoSEQ multiplex PCR; TCRdb holds only in-frame clones, not every one. The table shows 900,000 or so clones, with roughly a sixth occurring only once. CDR3 length: 13 residues. V was pared by 2 bases and J by 0 bases, with 7 bases between. CDR1 is SQVTM and CDR2 is ANQGSEA in the germline V gene. Material: naive CD4+ T cells from blood. The J gene is TRBJ1-1, the V gene TRBV29-1; D is perhaps TRBD1 (5 bases). The origin of this receptor is a woman between 18 and 30 years old in good health. CDR3 nucleotides: TGCAGCGTTGAACAGGGTATGAACACTGAAGCTTTCTTT. This codes for CSVEQGMNTEAFF.